This paragraph reports one TCR beta chain. Antigen: not known. The data originate from a study of chemoradiotherapy in HPV16-positive cancers. Study-level results: Candidate HPV-specific clones and E7-related TCR motifs grew in tumor during treatment.

Produced via immunoSEQ multiplex PCR; TCRdb's table is partial and in-frame only. Of approximately 11,000 clones in the sample, roughly 90% were seen once. The V gene's germline CDR1 is MNHEY and CDR2 SMNVEV (reference sequence). The CDR3 contains 14 residues. V lost 1 base and J lost 5, with 9 bases in between. The clonotype was recovered from a human donor with HPV-associated anogenital cancer. Here the sequenced sample was blood, taken from a patient who underwent chemoradiotherapy. The chain employs TRBV27 and TRBJ2-1; D is unresolved. For the CDR3, the DNA is TGTGCCAGCAGTTTATTGGCTCACAACAATGAGCAGTTCTTC. It encodes CASSLLAHNNEQFF.